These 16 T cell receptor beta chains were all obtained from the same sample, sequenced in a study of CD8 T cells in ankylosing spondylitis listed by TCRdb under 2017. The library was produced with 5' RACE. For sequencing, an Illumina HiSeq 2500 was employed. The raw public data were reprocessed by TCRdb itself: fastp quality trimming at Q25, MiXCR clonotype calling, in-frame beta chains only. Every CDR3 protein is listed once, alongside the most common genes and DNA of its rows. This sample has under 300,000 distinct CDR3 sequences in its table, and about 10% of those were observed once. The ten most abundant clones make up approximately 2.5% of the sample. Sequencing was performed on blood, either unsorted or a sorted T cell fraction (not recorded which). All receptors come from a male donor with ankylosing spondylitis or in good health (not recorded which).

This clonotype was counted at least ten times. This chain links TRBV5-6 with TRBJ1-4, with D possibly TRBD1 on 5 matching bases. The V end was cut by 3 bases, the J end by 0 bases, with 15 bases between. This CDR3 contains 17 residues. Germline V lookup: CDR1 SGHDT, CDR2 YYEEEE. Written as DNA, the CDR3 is TGTGCCAGCAGCTCGACAGAGCCCGTTGCAACTAATGAAAAACTGTTTTTT. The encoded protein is CASSSTEPVATNEKLFF.

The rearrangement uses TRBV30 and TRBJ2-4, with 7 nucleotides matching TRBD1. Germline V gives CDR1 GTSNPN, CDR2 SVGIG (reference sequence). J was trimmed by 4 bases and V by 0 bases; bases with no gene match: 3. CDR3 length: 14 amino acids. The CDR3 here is CAWSVNRGKNIQYF. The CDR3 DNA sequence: TGTGCCTGGAGTGTAAACAGGGGTAAAAACATTCAGTACTTC.

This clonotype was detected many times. CDR3 coding DNA: TGCAGCGTTGGAGAGACCCAGTACTTC. This encodes CSVGETQYF. The chain has TRBV29-1 and TRBJ2-5; D call uncertain. V dropped 4 bases and J dropped 4 bases, with 1 base sitting between them. The CDR3 loop spans 9 amino acids. Germline CDR1 is SQVTM and CDR2 is ANQGSEA.

CDR3 bases: TGTGCCAGCAGCCAAGATCTGGGGGTCTTCTCCTACAATGAGCAGTTCTTC. As protein: CASSQDLGVFSYNEQFF. The chain employs TRBV4-2 and TRBJ2-1; D may be TRBD1 or TRBD2 (5 bases each). Germline CDR1 and CDR2: LGHNA and YNFKEQ. V lost 0 bases to trimming and J lost 0 bases, with 12 bases between them. This CDR3 region has 17 residues.

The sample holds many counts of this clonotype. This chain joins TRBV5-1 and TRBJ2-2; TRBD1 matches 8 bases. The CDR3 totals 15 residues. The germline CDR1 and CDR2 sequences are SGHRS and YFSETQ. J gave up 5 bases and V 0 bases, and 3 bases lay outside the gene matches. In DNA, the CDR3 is TGCGCCAGCAGCTTGGACAGGGGGTCAACCGGGGAGCTGTTTTTT. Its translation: CASSLDRGSTGELFF.

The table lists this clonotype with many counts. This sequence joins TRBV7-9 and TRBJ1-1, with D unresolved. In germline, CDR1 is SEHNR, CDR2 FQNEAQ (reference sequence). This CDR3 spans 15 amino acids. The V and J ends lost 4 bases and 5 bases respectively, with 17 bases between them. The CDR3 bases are TGTGCCAGCAGCTCCGTTCCCCCGGGCAAGACTGAAGCTTTCTTT. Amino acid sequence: CASSSVPPGKTEAFF.

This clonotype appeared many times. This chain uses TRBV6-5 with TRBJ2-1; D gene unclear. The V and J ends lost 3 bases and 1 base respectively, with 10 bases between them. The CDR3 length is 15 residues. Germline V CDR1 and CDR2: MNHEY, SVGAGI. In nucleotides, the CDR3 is TGTGCCAGCAGTTATTCGGGCATGTCCTACAATGAGCAGTTCTTC. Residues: CASSYSGMSYNEQFF.

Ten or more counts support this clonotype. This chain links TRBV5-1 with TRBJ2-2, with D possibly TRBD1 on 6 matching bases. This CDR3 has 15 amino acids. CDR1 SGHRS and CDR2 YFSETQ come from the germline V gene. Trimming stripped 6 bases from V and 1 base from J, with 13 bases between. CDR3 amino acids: CASMALGGNTGELFF. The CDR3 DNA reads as TGCGCCAGCATGGCTCTAGGGGGGAACACCGGGGAGCTGTTTTTT.

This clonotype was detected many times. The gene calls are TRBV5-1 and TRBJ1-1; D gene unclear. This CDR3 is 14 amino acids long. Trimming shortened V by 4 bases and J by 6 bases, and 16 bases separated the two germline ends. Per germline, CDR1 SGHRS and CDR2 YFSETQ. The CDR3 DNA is TGCGCCAGCAGCCCGTCTAGACCGGACGCTGAAGCTTTCTTT. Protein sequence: CASSPSRPDAEAFF.

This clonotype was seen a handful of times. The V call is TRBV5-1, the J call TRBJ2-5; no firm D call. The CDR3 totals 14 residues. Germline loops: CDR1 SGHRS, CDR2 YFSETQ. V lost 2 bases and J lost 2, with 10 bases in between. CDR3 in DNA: TGCGCCAGCAGCTTTTCAACCGAGCAAGAGACCCAGTACTTC. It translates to CASSFSTEQETQYF.

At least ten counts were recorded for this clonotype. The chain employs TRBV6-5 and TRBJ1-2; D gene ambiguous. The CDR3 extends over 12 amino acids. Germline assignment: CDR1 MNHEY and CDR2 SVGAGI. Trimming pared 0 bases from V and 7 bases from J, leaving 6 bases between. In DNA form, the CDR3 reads TGTGCCAGCAGTTACTCAGGCGGTGGCTACACCTTC. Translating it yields CASSYSGGGYTF.

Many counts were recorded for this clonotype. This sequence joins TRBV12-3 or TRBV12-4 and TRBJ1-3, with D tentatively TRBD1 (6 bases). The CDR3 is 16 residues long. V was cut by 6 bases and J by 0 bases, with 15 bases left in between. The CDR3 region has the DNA TGTGCCAGCAGCCAAGGACAGCTCAGCTCTGGAAACACCATATATTTT. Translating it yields CASSQGQLSSGNTIYF.

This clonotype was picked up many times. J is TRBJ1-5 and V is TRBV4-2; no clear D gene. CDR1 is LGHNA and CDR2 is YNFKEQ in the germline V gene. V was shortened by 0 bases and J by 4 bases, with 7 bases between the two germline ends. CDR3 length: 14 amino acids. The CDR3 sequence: CASSQDEGNQPQHF. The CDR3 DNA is TGTGCCAGCAGCCAAGACGAAGGTAATCAGCCCCAGCATTTT.

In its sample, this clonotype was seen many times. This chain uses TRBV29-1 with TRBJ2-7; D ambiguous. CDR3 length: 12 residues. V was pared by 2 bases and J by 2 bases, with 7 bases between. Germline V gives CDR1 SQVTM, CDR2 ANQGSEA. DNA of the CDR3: TGCAGCGTTGAACTGGACCCCTACGAGCAGTACTTC. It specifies CSVELDPYEQYF.

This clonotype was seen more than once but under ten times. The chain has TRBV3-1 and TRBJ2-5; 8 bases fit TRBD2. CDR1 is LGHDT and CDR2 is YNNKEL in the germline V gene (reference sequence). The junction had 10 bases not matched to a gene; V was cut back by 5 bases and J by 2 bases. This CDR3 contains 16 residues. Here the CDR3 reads CASSDMLGLAQETQYF. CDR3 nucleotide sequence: TGTGCCAGCAGCGACATGCTCGGACTAGCACAAGAGACCCAGTACTTC.

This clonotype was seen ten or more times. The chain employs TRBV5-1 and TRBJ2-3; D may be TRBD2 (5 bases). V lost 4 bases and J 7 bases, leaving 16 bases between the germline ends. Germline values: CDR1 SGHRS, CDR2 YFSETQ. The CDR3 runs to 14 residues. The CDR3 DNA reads TGCGCCAGCAGCAGCGGACCCGAAGGGAATACGCAGTATTTT. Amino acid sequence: CASSSGPEGNTQYF.